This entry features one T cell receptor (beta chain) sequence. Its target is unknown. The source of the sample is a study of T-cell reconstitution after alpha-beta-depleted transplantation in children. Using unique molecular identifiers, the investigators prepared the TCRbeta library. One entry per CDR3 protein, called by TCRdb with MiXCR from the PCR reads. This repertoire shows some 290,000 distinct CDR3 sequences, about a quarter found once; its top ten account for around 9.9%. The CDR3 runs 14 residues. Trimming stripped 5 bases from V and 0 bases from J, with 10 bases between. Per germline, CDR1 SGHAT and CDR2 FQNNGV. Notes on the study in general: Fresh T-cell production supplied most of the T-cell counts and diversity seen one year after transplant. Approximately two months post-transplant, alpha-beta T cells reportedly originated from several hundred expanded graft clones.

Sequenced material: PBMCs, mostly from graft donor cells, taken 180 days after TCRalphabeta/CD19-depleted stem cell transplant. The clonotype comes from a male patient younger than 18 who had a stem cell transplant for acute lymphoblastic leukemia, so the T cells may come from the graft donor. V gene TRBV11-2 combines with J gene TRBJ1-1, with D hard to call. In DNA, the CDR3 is TGTGCCAGCAGCCAAACTCCTGTGAACACTGAAGCTTTCTTT. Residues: CASSQTPVNTEAFF.